This TCR beta chain derives from a study of T cells in Graves' hyperthyroidism and ophthalmopathy. On this clonotype: Its antigen is not identified. This may be a read error, as it is one base from a much larger clone.

Uncontrolled infection, other autoimmune disease, pregnancy or lactation disqualified patients from enrolment. The authors obtained PBMCs from 10 ml of fresh peripheral blood. General study results and limits: It was a median 6.5 months before onset that the model predicted ophthalmopathy. Most expanded thyroid clonotypes above 0.001 recurred in blood.

Per germline, CDR1 MDHEN and CDR2 SYDVKM. This CDR3 is built from 15 residues. TCR beta CDR3 regions were amplified from RNA. First-round RT-PCR targeting the TCR CDR3 was performed with the HTBI primer set. TCRdb re-derived calls from the multiplex PCR reads in MiXCR, one entry per CDR3 protein. The profile shows more than 500,000 distinct CDR3 sequences, 15% to 20% of them singletons. The specimen was blood. The V call is TRBV28, the J call TRBJ2-7, with TRBD1 matching over 9 bases. The sequence came from a woman aged 25 to 39 with Graves' ophthalmopathy. DNA for the CDR3: TGTGCCAGCAGTCCCCCCGGGACAGGGATTGGCGAGCAGTGCTTC. It specifies CASSPPGTGIGEQCF.